This entry features one TCR beta chain sequence. This clonotype occurred a few times. Its recognized antigen is unknown. No much larger clone is present one base from it, and per-base qualities are unavailable. The time point tag for this specimen amounts to: patch test 3, about 24 weeks after DPC sensitization. Explained via the paper, the treatment or condition label denotes: therapeutic diphenylcyclopropenone sensitization with weekly scalp DPC. At each patch-test visit, blood was drawn before the patch test was applied. Patients were eligible if aged 18 to 70, diagnosed with alopecia and judged suitable for DPC therapy, and pregnant patients were excluded. Total RNA was extracted from unfractionated whole blood that had been collected in Tempus Blood RNA tubes. Receptor libraries were prepared by RACE. TCRdb records NextSeq 500 as the sequencer. During library preparation, unique molecular identifiers were attached to individual cDNA molecules so that TCRs could be counted in a quantitative, reproducible way. Both TCR alpha and TCR beta chains were sequenced from each blood RNA sample. The study's processing was this. A median of about 87,000 TCRs per sample was observed, with a range of 23,224 to 690,600. The Decombinator software suite was used to annotate V, J and CDR3 in the TCR reads. For the PS versus PT1 abundance plots, all samples were subsampled to the same number of TCRs (28,000). Expanded TCRs were defined as absent before sensitization and observed at least eight times at the 2-week time point. TCRdb handled the public reads itself, with Q25 trimming in fastp and clone calling in MiXCR, and kept productive beta chains. Each record represents a unique CDR3 protein, reported with the most common genes and DNA among its rows. For this entry, the V and J calls and clone size follow TCRdb and not the study's own pipeline. The sample table shows 95,000 to 150,000 distinct CDR3 sequences, and approximately 10% are seen once. Approximately 2.5% of the sample is held by the ten biggest clonotypes.

The data derive from a study of human T cells and chemical hapten exposure (dated by TCRdb to the early 2020s). Context from the whole study: For sensitization, 2% DPC in acetone was applied to a 2 cm by 2 cm area of upper inner arm skin. Patch tests used Finn chambers with 0.01% DPC on the upper back, scored after 6 days by International Contact Dermatitis Research Group standards. Throughout the roughly 23-week study period, patients were also given weekly therapeutic DPC doses on the scalp. Libraries were pooled for sequencing, and per-sample TCR yields varied mainly because of small differences in library volumes within the pool. Patient blood was sampled pre-sensitization (week 0) and at 2, 6 and about 24 weeks after DPC sensitization. Blood for TCR sequencing was provided by twenty-nine alopecia patients at one to four time points (pre-sensitization, 2, 6 and 24 weeks). In alopecia patients, the study followed how the peripheral blood TCR repertoire changed in vivo over primary and secondary sensitization to diphenylcyclopropenone (DPC), a hapten. The mostly female patient cohort included alopecia areata with under or over 50% scalp involvement, alopecia totalis and alopecia universalis.

Beyond this particular receptor, the publication reports: Patch test score correlated positively with the number of PT1 expanded TCRs, reaching significance at thresholds 8, 16 and 32 but not at 4. Because every patient had alopecia, a presumed autoimmune disease, the patients' immune response might differ from that of healthy individuals. Repeated subsampling changed both the strength of the expansion versus patch-test correlation and the threshold at which the correlation became significant. Expanded TCRs formed significantly more large CDR3 similarity clusters than pre-sensitization or healthy control sets, consistent with antigen-driven responses. The number of TCRs above 1 in 1000 frequency did not change with DPC sensitization; there was no evidence of global repertoire structure alterations.

This clonotype originated in a woman aged 50 to 60 with alopecia areata. Some clones in this sample may be carry-over from other donors' samples. Source: whole blood, taken in connection with sensitization to the hapten diphenylcyclopropenone (DPC).

The base sequence is TGCAGCGTTGGGTTAGCTTCGTACGAGCAGTACTTC. It codes for CSVGLASYEQYF. This sequence uses TRBV29-1 and TRBJ2-7; the D gene cannot be resolved reliably. CDR1 and CDR2 are read off the germline V gene as SQVTM and ANQGSEA. V and J are truncated by 4 bases and 4 bases respectively, leaving an intervening sequence of 11 bases. The CDR3 goes from the cysteine to the phenylalanine over 12 residues. CDR3 DNA only is kept here, 36 bases in frame from base 1.